The clone carrying this TCR beta chain has a count of ten or more. According to the study, TCR beta libraries were built with iRepertoire HTBI primers and CDR3-region Arm-PCR. TCRdb processed the multiplex PCR reads anew with MiXCR; each CDR3 protein has one entry. The table records about 520,000 distinct CDR3 sequences, 12% of them present only once. This sample was included in a study of regulatory T cells in long-lasting Graves disease. Sample time point: newly diagnosed GD, antithyroid drugs for less than 3 months. The TCR library used RNA extracted from PBMCs. V lost 4 bases to trimming and J lost 11 bases, with 11 bases between them. The germline V gene encodes CDR1 SNHLY and CDR2 FYNNEI. This CDR3 region has 11 residues. These sequences were also reported in another study, on T cells in Graves' hyperthyroidism and ophthalmopathy.

This chain joins TRBV2 and TRBJ1-1; D unclear. The sequence was collected from a woman between 25 and 40 years old with Graves disease. This sample comprised peripheral blood mononuclear cells (PBMCs), obtained at new diagnosis, from a patient treated with antithyroid drugs. CDR3 DNA sequence: TGTGCCAGCAGTGCGGACGGGCCGGCTTTCTTT. It translates to CASSADGPAFF.